This entry is about one T cell receptor beta chain. Its antigen is not known. Looked up from germline, CDR1 is SGHVS and CDR2 is FQNEAQ. J gave up 6 bases and V 5 bases, and 7 bases lay outside the gene matches. The CDR3 runs 15 residues. TCRdb keeps only in-frame clones here, not all; method: immunoSEQ multiplex PCR. The sample gives 2 million to 2.5 million clones, 85% to 95% of which show up once; about 0.41% is in the top ten. The data originate from a study of shared clonotypes between healthy human individuals. The wider study: For every donor, three CD4 naive, three CD4 memory, two CD8 naive and one CD8 memory plates were used. Study-wide results and limits: Memory subsets had estimated richness that was generally smaller than that of naive subsets. In the sorted subsets, rarefaction showed sequencing was incomplete despite large depth. The authors expected sequencing depth to affect clonotype sharing among donors.

The chain links TRBV7-8 to TRBJ2-1; 10 bases line up with TRBD2. The sample consisted of naive CD4+ T cells from PBMCs. Subset defined: CD45RA+ positively selected. The receptor's source is a man aged 18 to 35 in good health. Some clones in this sample may be carry-over from other donors' samples. CDR3 residues: CASSRGTSDVNEQFF. CDR3 sequence (DNA): TGTGCCAGCAGCCGGGGGACTAGCGATGTCAATGAGCAGTTCTTC.